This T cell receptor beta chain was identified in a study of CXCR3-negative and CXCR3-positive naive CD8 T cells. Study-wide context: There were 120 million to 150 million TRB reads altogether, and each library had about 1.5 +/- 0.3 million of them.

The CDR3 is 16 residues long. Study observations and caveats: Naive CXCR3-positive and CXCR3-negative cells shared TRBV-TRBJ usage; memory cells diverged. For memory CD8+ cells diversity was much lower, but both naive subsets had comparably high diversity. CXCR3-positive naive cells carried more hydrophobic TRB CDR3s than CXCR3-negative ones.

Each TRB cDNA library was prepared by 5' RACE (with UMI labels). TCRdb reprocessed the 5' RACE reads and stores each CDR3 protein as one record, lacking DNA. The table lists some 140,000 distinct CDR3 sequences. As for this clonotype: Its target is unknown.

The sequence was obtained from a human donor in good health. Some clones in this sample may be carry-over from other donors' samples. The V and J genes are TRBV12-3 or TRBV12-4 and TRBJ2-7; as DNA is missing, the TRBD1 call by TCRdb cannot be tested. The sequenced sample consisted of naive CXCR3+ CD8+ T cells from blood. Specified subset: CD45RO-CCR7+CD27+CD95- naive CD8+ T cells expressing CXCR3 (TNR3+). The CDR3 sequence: CASSPGPGPDIYEQYF.